A single T cell receptor (beta chain) is shown here with its context. As yet, its antigen is unknown. The data are from a study of cytomegalovirus exposure and HLA in healthy donors. Findings and caveats of the study: A list of 150 or so TCR beta chains associated with cytomegalovirus was given.

Here immunoSEQ multiplex PCR was the method, and the copy in TCRdb shows in-frame clones only, minus some. Seen here are under 250,000 clones, approximately 90% observed once, and the top ten hold 1.1%. The germline V gene has CDR1 SNHLY and CDR2 FYNNEI. This CDR3 is 14 amino acids long. V lost 6 bases and J lost 8; bases outside the gene matches: 9. V and J are TRBV2 and TRBJ1-5; 8 nucleotides line up with TRBD1. The TCR originated in a woman between 18 and 30 years old in good health and CMV-seronegative. Sequencing input: PBMCs. The CDR3 is CASSRDRPTEPQHF. DNA for the CDR3: TGTGCCAGCAGCAGGGACAGGCCCACGGAGCCCCAGCATTTT.